This TCR beta chain is from a study of T cells in Graves' hyperthyroidism and ophthalmopathy. V lost 0 bases, J lost 6 bases, and 12 bases lay in between. Germline V gene data show CDR1 as SGHVS and CDR2 as FNYEAQ. This CDR3 comprises 14 residues. Many counts were recorded for this clonotype. Amplified TCR beta CDR3 regions came from RNA transcripts. An initial round of RT-PCR targeting the TCR CDR3 relied on the HTBI primer set. TCRdb recomputed calls from the multiplex PCR reads with MiXCR, one row per CDR3 protein. The table lists over 650,000 distinct CDR3 sequences, 15% to 20% of them singletons. The chain uses TRBV7-6 and TRBJ2-7; D perhaps matches TRBD1 (5 bases). Sequencing input: blood. The TCR sequence derives from a man younger than 35 with Graves' hyperthyroidism. The CDR3 loop is CASSLAVGESEQYF. DNA of the CDR3: TGTGCCAGCAGCTTAGCAGTAGGGGAAAGCGAGCAGTACTTC.